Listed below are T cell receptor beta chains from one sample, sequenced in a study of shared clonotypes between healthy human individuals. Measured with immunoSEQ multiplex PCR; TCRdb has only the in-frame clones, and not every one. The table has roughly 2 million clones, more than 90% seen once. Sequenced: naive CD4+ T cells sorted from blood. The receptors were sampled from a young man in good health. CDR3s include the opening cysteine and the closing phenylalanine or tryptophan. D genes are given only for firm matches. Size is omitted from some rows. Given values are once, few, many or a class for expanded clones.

CDR3nt: TGTGCCAGCAGCCTGGCCGGTCAGAACACTGAAGCTTTCTTT
CDR3aa: CASSLAGQNTEAFF
v_gene: TRBV7-9
j_gene: TRBJ1-1
d_gene: .
abundance: .

CDR3nt: TGTGCCAGCAGTACCGGGACTCCGGCCTACGAGCAGTACTTC
CDR3aa: CASSTGTPAYEQYF
v_gene: TRBV25-1
j_gene: TRBJ2-7
d_gene: .
abundance: .

CDR3nt: TGTGCCAGCAGGGACGGACAGGGGGGTTCGGATACGCAGTATTTT
CDR3aa: CASRDGQGGSDTQYF
v_gene: TRBV6-1
j_gene: TRBJ2-3
d_gene: TRBD1
abundance: .

CDR3nt: TGTGCCAGCTCGGCGGACTTGACCTCCTACAATGAGCAGTTCTTC
CDR3aa: CASSADLTSYNEQFF
v_gene: TRBV18
j_gene: TRBJ2-1
d_gene: .
abundance: .

CDR3nt: TGTGCCTGGAGTCAGGGGGCTCGGCAGCCCCAGCATTTT
CDR3aa: CAWSQGARQPQHF
v_gene: TRBV30
j_gene: TRBJ1-5
d_gene: TRBD1
abundance: .

CDR3nt: TGTGCCATCAGCCCACCAACTAGCGCGAGCACAGATACGCAGTATTTT
CDR3aa: CAISPPTSASTDTQYF
v_gene: TRBV10-3
j_gene: TRBJ2-3
d_gene: TRBD2
abundance: .

CDR3nt: TGTGCCTGGAGCGGGCGCGGTGAAGCTTTCTTT
CDR3aa: CAWSGRGEAFF
v_gene: TRBV30
j_gene: TRBJ1-1
d_gene: .
abundance: .

CDR3nt: TGTGCCAGCAGAGGAGCGGGGGGGCCCTACGAGCAGTACTTC
CDR3aa: CASRGAGGPYEQYF
v_gene: TRBV27
j_gene: TRBJ2-7
d_gene: TRBD2
abundance: few

CDR3nt: TGTGCCAGCAATAAGGACTCCTACGAGCAGTACTTC
CDR3aa: CASNKDSYEQYF
v_gene: TRBV2
j_gene: TRBJ2-7
d_gene: .
abundance: few

CDR3nt: TGTGCCAGCAGCCGCCGACAGGGGGCCTACGAGCAGTACTTC
CDR3aa: CASSRRQGAYEQYF
v_gene: TRBV2
j_gene: TRBJ2-7
d_gene: TRBD1
abundance: .

CDR3nt: TGTGCCAGCAGCGCGGGACAAAGCAATCAGCCCCAGCATTTT
CDR3aa: CASSAGQSNQPQHF
v_gene: TRBV7-9
j_gene: TRBJ1-5
d_gene: .
abundance: .

CDR3nt: TGTGCCAGCAGCGCAAAGCGGGAGGGCGGCACAGATACGCAGTATTTT
CDR3aa: CASSAKREGGTDTQYF
v_gene: TRBV9
j_gene: TRBJ2-3
d_gene: TRBD2
abundance: few

CDR3nt: TGTGCCTGGAGTGGACAGTACGGGCAGTACTTC
CDR3aa: CAWSGQYGQYF
v_gene: TRBV30
j_gene: TRBJ2-7
d_gene: .
abundance: .

CDR3nt: TGCGCCAGCAGCCACATAAGGGGGCCAGACCCGGGGGGGCTGTTTTTT
CDR3aa: CASSHIRGPDPGGLFF
v_gene: TRBV4-3
j_gene: TRBJ1-4
d_gene: TRBD1
abundance: .

CDR3nt: TGTGCCAGCTCACAGATCCTGAACACTGAAGCTTTCTTT
CDR3aa: CASSQILNTEAFF
v_gene: TRBV18
j_gene: TRBJ1-1
d_gene: .
abundance: .

CDR3nt: TGTGCCAGCAGCTTTTCAGGGGGCGACGAAACCCAGTACTTC
CDR3aa: CASSFSGGDETQYF
v_gene: TRBV7-2
j_gene: TRBJ2-5
d_gene: TRBD1
abundance: .

CDR3nt: TGCGCCAGCAGCCAAGTACACACTAGCGGAGGCGAGCAGTACTTC
CDR3aa: CASSQVHTSGGEQYF
v_gene: TRBV4-1
j_gene: TRBJ2-7
d_gene: TRBD2
abundance: .

CDR3nt: TGTGCCAGCAGCTTAGGGGGGGAAAGCTCCTACAATGAGCAGTTCTTC
CDR3aa: CASSLGGESSYNEQFF
v_gene: TRBV13
j_gene: TRBJ2-1
d_gene: .
abundance: .

CDR3nt: TGCGCCAGCAGCTTGGGAACGGTAGGGGCGGATGGCTACACCTTC
CDR3aa: CASSLGTVGADGYTF
v_gene: TRBV5-1
j_gene: TRBJ1-2
d_gene: .
abundance: .

CDR3nt: TGTGCCTGGAGTGTAAAGTGGGGCTACACCTTC
CDR3aa: CAWSVKWGYTF
v_gene: TRBV30
j_gene: TRBJ1-2
d_gene: .
abundance: .

CDR3nt: TGTGCCAGCCCCTTTGGAGTGACAGGCGTAACTCTGTACCAAGAGACCCAGTACTTC
CDR3aa: CASPFGVTGVTLYQETQYF
v_gene: TRBV7-9
j_gene: TRBJ2-5
d_gene: .
abundance: .

CDR3nt: TGTGCCAGCAGTGACAGGGGTAGGGACACTGAAGCTTTCTTT
CDR3aa: CASSDRGRDTEAFF
v_gene: TRBV6-5
j_gene: TRBJ1-1
d_gene: TRBD1
abundance: .

CDR3nt: TGTGCAAGTCGCTGGGTGTTCAGGGGGTTGGGTGAAAAACTGTTTTTT
CDR3aa: CASRWVFRGLGEKLFF
v_gene: TRBV12-2
j_gene: TRBJ1-4
d_gene: .
abundance: .

CDR3nt: TGTGCCAGCAGCTCCGACGGACAGGGTCGAACCTACGAGCAGTACTTC
CDR3aa: CASSSDGQGRTYEQYF
v_gene: TRBV5-6
j_gene: TRBJ2-7
d_gene: TRBD1
abundance: .

CDR3nt: TGTGCCATCAGTGAGTCACCGGGGACGGACTACGAGCAGTACTTC
CDR3aa: CAISESPGTDYEQYF
v_gene: TRBV10-3
j_gene: TRBJ2-7
d_gene: .
abundance: .

CDR3nt: TGTGCCAGCAGTGAACAGATCAATTCACCCCTCCACTTT
CDR3aa: CASSEQINSPLHF
v_gene: TRBV25-1
j_gene: TRBJ1-6
d_gene: .
abundance: .

CDR3nt: TGTGCCAGCAGCATGGGACCGGAGAACACTGAAGCTTTCTTT
CDR3aa: CASSMGPENTEAFF
v_gene: TRBV9
j_gene: TRBJ1-1
d_gene: .
abundance: .

CDR3nt: TGTGCCAGCAGCCGGAGGCCCGGGACGGGGGATGAGCAGTTCTTC
CDR3aa: CASSRRPGTGDEQFF
v_gene: TRBV11-2
j_gene: TRBJ2-1
d_gene: .
abundance: .

CDR3nt: TGTGCTAGTGGTCGGCAGGGTGGGTACGAGCAGTACTTC
CDR3aa: CASGRQGGYEQYF
v_gene: TRBV12-5
j_gene: TRBJ2-7
d_gene: .
abundance: once

CDR3nt: TGTGCCAGCAGCTTAGGGACAGGGGGATTTCAGCCCCAGCATTTT
CDR3aa: CASSLGTGGFQPQHF
v_gene: TRBV7-2
j_gene: TRBJ1-5
d_gene: TRBD1
abundance: .

CDR3nt: TGTGCCAGCGGACAGCCCGGGACCCAGTACTTC
CDR3aa: CASGQPGTQYF
v_gene: TRBV27
j_gene: TRBJ2-5
d_gene: .
abundance: .

CDR3nt: TGCAGCGCCCTAGCGGGAAGCTCCTACAATGAGCAGTTCTTC
CDR3aa: CSALAGSSYNEQFF
v_gene: TRBV29-1
j_gene: TRBJ2-1
d_gene: TRBD2
abundance: .

CDR3nt: TGTGCCAGCAGCTTGCCCCAGCCTTCTTTCTATGGCTACACCTTC
CDR3aa: CASSLPQPSFYGYTF
v_gene: TRBV5-4
j_gene: TRBJ1-2
d_gene: .
abundance: once

CDR3nt: TGCGCCAGCAGCTTGGGGGGTACGATACCGGGAAACACTGAAGCTTTCTTT
CDR3aa: CASSLGGTIPGNTEAFF
v_gene: TRBV5-1
j_gene: TRBJ1-1
d_gene: .
abundance: .

CDR3nt: TGTGCCAGCAGCTTAGACTATGGGGGGGCGGCGACCCAGTACTTC
CDR3aa: CASSLDYGGAATQYF
v_gene: TRBV11-2
j_gene: TRBJ2-5
d_gene: .
abundance: .

CDR3nt: TGTGCCAGCAGCCACACGGGGAACACTGAAGCTTTCTTT
CDR3aa: CASSHTGNTEAFF
v_gene: TRBV9
j_gene: TRBJ1-1
d_gene: .
abundance: few

CDR3nt: TGCGCCAGCAGCCTCAGGACTAGCGGGGGGGCGGTGAATACGCAGTATTTT
CDR3aa: CASSLRTSGGAVNTQYF
v_gene: TRBV4-1
j_gene: TRBJ2-3
d_gene: TRBD2
abundance: .

CDR3nt: TGTGCCAGCAGAAAAACAGGGGGCGTAATATACGAGCAGTACTTC
CDR3aa: CASRKTGGVIYEQYF
v_gene: TRBV28
j_gene: TRBJ2-7
d_gene: TRBD1
abundance: .

CDR3nt: TGTGCCAGCAGCTTGAGGTCGGTCACCGGGGAGCTGTTTTTT
CDR3aa: CASSLRSVTGELFF
v_gene: TRBV5-4
j_gene: TRBJ2-2
d_gene: .
abundance: .

CDR3nt: TGTGCCTGGAGTCCGGGCAGGAGGCCCTTCGGCAATCAGCCCCAGCATTTT
CDR3aa: CAWSPGRRPFGNQPQHF
v_gene: TRBV30
j_gene: TRBJ1-5
d_gene: .
abundance: .

CDR3nt: TGTGCCAGCAGTGACCGACAGGGAGTACCCTACGAGCAGTACTTC
CDR3aa: CASSDRQGVPYEQYF
v_gene: TRBV6-1
j_gene: TRBJ2-7
d_gene: TRBD1
abundance: .

CDR3nt: TGTGCCAGCAGTGAAGGCCCCCCGGGGCGTAATGAAAAACTGTTTTTT
CDR3aa: CASSEGPPGRNEKLFF
v_gene: TRBV2
j_gene: TRBJ1-4
d_gene: .
abundance: .

CDR3nt: TGCGCCAGCAGCTTCCCTGGCCTGCCCGAAGCTTTCTTT
CDR3aa: CASSFPGLPEAFF
v_gene: TRBV4-1
j_gene: TRBJ1-1
d_gene: .
abundance: .

CDR3nt: TGTGCCTGGAGTGTACCGTTTGCGAACACTGAAGCTTTCTTT
CDR3aa: CAWSVPFANTEAFF
v_gene: TRBV30
j_gene: TRBJ1-1
d_gene: .
abundance: .